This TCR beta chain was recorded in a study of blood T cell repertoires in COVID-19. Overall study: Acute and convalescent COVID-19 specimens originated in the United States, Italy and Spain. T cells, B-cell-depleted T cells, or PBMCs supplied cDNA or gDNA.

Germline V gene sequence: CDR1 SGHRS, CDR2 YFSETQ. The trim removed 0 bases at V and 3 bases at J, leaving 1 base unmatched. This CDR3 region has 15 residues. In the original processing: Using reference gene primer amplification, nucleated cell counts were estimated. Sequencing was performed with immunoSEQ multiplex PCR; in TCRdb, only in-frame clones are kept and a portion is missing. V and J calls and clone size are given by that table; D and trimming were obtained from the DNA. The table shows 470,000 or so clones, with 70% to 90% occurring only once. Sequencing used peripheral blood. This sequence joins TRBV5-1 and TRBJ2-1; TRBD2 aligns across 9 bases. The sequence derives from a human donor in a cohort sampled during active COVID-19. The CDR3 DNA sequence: TGCGCCAGCAGCTTGGATAGCGGGAGCTACAATGAGCAGTTCTTC. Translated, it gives CASSLDSGSYNEQFF.